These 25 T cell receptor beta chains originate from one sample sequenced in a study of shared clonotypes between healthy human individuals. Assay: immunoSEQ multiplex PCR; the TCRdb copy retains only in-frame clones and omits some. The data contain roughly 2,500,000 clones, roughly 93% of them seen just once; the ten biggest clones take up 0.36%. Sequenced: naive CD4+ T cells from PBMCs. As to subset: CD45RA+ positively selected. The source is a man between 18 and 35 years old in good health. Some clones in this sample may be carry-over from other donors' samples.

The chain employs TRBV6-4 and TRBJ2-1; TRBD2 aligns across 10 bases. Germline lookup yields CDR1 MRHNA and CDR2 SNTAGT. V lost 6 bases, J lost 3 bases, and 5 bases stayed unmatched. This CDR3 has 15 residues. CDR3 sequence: CASRASGRLYNEQFF. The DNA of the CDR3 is TGTGCCAGCAGAGCTAGCGGGAGACTCTACAATGAGCAGTTCTTC.

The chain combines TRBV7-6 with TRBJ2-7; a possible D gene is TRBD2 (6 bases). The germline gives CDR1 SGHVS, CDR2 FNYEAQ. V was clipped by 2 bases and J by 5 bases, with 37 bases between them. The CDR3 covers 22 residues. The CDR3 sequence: CASSLYYPRPISTKTSYHEQYF. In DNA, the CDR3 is TGTGCCAGCAGCTTATATTATCCTCGTCCTATTTCAACGAAGACTAGTTACCACGAGCAGTACTTC.

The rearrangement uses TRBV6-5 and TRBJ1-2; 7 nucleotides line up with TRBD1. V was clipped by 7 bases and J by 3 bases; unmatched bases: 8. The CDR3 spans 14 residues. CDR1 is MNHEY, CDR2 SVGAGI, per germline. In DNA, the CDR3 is TGTGCCAGCACCATGACAGGGCTCGACTATGGCTACACCTTC. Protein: CASTMTGLDYGYTF.

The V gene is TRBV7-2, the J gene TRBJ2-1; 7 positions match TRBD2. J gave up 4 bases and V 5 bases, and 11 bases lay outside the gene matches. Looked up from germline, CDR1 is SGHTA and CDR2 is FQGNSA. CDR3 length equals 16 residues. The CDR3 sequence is CASSPHLAVNYNEQFF. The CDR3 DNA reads TGTGCCAGCAGCCCTCACCTAGCGGTAAATTACAATGAGCAGTTCTTC.

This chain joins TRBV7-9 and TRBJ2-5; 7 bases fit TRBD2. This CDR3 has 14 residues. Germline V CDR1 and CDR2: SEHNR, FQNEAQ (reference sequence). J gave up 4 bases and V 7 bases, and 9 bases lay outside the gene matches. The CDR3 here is CASTSGGLRETQYF. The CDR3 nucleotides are TGTGCCAGCACCTCGGGAGGCCTGCGAGAGACCCAGTACTTC.

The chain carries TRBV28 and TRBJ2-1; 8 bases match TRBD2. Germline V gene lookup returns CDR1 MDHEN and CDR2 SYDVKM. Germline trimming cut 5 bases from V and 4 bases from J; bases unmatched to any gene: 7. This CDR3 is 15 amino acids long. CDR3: CASSLGTSPYNEQFF. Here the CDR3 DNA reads TGTGCCAGCAGTCTCGGGACTAGTCCGTACAATGAGCAGTTCTTC.

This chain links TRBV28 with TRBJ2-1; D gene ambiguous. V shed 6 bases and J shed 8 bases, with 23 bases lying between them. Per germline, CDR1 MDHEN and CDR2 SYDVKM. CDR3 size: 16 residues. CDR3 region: CASSSFRTELSHEQFF. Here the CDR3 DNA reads TGTGCCAGCAGCTCGTTTAGAACCGAGTTATCACATGAGCAGTTCTTC.

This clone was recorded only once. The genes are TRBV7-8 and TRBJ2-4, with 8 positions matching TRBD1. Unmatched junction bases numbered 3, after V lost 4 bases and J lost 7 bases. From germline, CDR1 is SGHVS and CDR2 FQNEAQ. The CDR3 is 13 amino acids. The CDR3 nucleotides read TGTGCCAGCAGCTCGACAGGGGAGAACATTCAGTACTTC. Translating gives CASSSTGENIQYF.

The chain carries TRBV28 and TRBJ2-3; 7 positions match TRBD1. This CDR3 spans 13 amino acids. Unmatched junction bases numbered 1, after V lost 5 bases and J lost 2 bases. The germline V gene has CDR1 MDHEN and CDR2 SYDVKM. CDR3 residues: CASSDRDTDTQYF. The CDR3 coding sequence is TGTGCCAGCAGTGACAGGGACACAGATACGCAGTATTTT.

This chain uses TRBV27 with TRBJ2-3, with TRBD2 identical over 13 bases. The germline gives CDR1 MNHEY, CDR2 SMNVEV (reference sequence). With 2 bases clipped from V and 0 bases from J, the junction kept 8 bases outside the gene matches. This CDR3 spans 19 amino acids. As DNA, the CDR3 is TGTGCCAGCAGTTTAAAGTATAGGACTAGCGGGAGAAGCACAGATACGCAGTATTTT. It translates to CASSLKYRTSGRSTDTQYF.

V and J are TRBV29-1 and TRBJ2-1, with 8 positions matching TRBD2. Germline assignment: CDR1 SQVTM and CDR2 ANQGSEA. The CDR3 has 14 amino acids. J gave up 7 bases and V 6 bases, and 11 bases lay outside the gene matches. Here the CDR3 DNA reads TGCAGCGTACAAGCGGGAGCCCTGACGAATGAGCAGTTCTTC. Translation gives CSVQAGALTNEQFF.

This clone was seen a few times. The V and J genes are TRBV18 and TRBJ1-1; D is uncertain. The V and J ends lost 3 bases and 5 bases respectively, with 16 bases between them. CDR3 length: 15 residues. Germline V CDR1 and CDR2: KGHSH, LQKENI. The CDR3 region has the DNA TGTGCCAGCTCACCGACCAGTGTAGGGTATACTGAAGCTTTCTTT. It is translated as CASSPTSVGYTEAFF.

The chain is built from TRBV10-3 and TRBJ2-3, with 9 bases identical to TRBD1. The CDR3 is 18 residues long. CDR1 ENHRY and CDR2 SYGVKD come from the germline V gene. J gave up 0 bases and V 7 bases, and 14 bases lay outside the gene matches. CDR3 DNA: TGTGCCATCAACCCCTCCGGGACAGGGAACCCTAGCACAGATACGCAGTATTTT. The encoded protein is CAINPSGTGNPSTDTQYF.

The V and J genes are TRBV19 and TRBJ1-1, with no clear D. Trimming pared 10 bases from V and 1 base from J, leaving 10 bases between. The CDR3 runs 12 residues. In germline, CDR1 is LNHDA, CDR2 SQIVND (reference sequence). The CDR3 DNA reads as TGTGCCAACCCAACGAAGAACACTGAAGCTTTCTTT. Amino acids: CANPTKNTEAFF.

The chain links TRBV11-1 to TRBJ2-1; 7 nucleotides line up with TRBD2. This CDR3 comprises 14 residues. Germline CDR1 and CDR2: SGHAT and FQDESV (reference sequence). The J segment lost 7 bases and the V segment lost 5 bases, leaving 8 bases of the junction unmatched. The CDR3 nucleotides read TGTGCCAGCAGCGTCGGACTAGTCCCTAATGAGCAGTTCTTC. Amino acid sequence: CASSVGLVPNEQFF.

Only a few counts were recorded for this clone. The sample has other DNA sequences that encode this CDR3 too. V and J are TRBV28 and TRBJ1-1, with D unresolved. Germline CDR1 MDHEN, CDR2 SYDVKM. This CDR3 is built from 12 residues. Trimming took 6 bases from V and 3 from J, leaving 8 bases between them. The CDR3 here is CASSLTDTEAFF. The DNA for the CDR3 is TGTGCCAGCAGCCTAACGGACACTGAAGCTTTCTTT.

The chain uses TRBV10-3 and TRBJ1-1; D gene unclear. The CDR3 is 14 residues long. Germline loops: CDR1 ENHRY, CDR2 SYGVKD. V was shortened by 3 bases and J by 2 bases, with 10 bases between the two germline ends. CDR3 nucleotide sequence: TGTGCCATCAGTGAACGGGCTCCCAACACTGAAGCTTTCTTT. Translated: CAISERAPNTEAFF.

In DNA form, the CDR3 reads TGTGCCAGCAGTCATTGGGACGGATCCTACGAGCAGTACTTC. Amino acid sequence: CASSHWDGSYEQYF. This chain uses TRBV28 with TRBJ2-7; D is perhaps TRBD1 or TRBD2 (5 bases each). The CDR3 covers 14 residues. The V gene's germline CDR1 is MDHEN and CDR2 SYDVKM. Trimming left V 5 bases short and J 1 base short, with 12 bases between.

This chain's CDR3 is CASSTRVGQENTGELFF. CDR3 DNA: TGTGCCAGCAGCACACGAGTGGGACAGGAGAACACCGGGGAGCTGTTTTTT. The V call is TRBV5-4, the J call TRBJ2-2; 8 bases fit TRBD1. Unmatched junction bases numbered 9, after V lost 4 bases and J lost 1 base. The germline CDR1 and CDR2 sequences are SGHNT and YYREEE (reference sequence). CDR3 length: 17 amino acids.

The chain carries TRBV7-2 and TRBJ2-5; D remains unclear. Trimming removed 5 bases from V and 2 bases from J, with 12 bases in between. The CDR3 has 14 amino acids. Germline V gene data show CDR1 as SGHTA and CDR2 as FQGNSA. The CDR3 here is CASSPVWTQETQYF. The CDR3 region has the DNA TGTGCCAGCAGCCCCGTTTGGACGCAAGAGACCCAGTACTTC. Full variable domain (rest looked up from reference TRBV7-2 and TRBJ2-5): GAGVSQSPSNKVTEKGKDVELRCDPISGHTALYWYRQSLGQGLEFLIYFQGNSAPDKSGLPSDRFSAERTGGSVSTLTIQRTQQEDSAVYLCASSPVWTQETQYFGPGTRLLVL.

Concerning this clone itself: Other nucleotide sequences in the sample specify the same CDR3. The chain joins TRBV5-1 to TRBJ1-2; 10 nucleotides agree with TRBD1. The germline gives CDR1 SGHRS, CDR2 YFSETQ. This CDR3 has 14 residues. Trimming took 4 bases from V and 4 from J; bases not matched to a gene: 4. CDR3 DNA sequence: TGCGCCAGCAGCCCGGGACAGGGGACCTATGGCTACACCTTC. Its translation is CASSPGQGTYGYTF.

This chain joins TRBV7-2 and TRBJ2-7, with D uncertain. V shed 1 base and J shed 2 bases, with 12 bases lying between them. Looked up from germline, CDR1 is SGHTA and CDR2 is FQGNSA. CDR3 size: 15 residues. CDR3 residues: CASSLGPPPPYEQYF. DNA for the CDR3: TGTGCCAGCAGCTTAGGCCCTCCCCCCCCCTACGAGCAGTACTTC.

Here the CDR3 reads CASSPGLTNTGELFF. The CDR3, as DNA: TGTGCCAGCAGTCCGGGACTCACTAACACCGGGGAGCTGTTTTTT. The rearrangement uses TRBV6-6 and TRBJ2-2; TRBD2 might be the D (6 bases). Trimming took 5 bases from V and 2 from J, leaving 12 bases between them. Germline V CDR1 and CDR2: MNHNY, SVGAGI (reference sequence). The CDR3 runs 15 residues.

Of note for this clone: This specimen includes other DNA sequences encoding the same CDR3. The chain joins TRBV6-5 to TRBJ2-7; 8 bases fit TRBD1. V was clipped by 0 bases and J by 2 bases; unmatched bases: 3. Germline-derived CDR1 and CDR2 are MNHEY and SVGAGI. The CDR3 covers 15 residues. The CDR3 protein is CASSYSSGGTYEQYF. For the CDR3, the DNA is TGTGCCAGCAGTTACTCGTCAGGGGGCACCTACGAGCAGTACTTC.

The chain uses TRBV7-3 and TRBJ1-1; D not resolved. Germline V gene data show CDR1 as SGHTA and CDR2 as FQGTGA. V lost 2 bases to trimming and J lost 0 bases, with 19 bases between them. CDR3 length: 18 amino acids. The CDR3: CASSLVFSWDRMNTEAFF. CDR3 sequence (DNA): TGTGCCAGCAGCTTAGTCTTCTCCTGGGATAGGATGAACACTGAAGCTTTCTTT.